This T cell receptor beta chain appears in the sequencing data of a study of read filtering for tumor transcriptome and immune sequencing. Study summary: Whole-transcriptome libraries were prepared after DNase treatment.

Per germline, CDR1 MNHEY and CDR2 SMNVEV (reference sequence). Deletions cut 5 bases from V and 0 bases from J, with 20 bases between. CDR3 length: 19 residues. This library used roughly 0.4 ug RNA and molecular barcoded adaptors spanning alpha/delta and beta/gamma chains. In TCRdb, the reads were re-called with MiXCR into one record per CDR3 protein. The data contain about 90,000 distinct CDR3 sequences, about 12% of them singletons. This clonotype has more than one count but fewer than ten. This clonotype was sampled from a donor aged 40 or over with multiple myeloma. V usage is TRBV27 and J usage is TRBJ2-6; tentatively, D is TRBD1 (6 bases). The sequenced material came from a population of CD138-negative cells sorted from bone marrow. This CDR3 is CASSPDGQLPFSGANVLTF. Written as DNA, the CDR3 is TGTGCCAGCAGTCCGGATGGACAGCTCCCCTTCTCTGGGGCCAACGTCCTGACTTTC. Together with reference TRBV27 and TRBJ2-6, the CDR3 gives the full variable domain: EAQVTQNPRYLITVTGKKLTVTCSQNMNHEYMSWYRQDPGLGLRQIYYSMNVEVTDKGDVPEGYKVSRKEKRNFPLILESPSPNQTSLYFCASSPDGQLPFSGANVLTFGAGSRLTVL.